The 10 T cell receptor beta chains below come from one sample, sequenced in a study of immune evolution from preneoplasia to lung adenocarcinoma. Some clones are missing from TCRdb's copy, which holds only in-frame ones; the method was immunoSEQ multiplex PCR. Of 8,000 to 8,500 clones in the sample, 82% were seen once. Sequences were obtained from FFPE minimally invasive lung adenocarcinoma tissue. The receptors originated from a person aged 70 to 79 with lung adenocarcinoma.

The chain employs TRBV9 and TRBJ1-1; 7 positions agree with TRBD1. The CDR3 extends over 19 amino acids. Germline assignment: CDR1 SGDLS and CDR2 YYNGEE. V gave up 0 bases and J gave up 3 bases; unmatched junction bases: 17. The CDR3 DNA reads TGTGCCAGCAGCGTAGGTAGGGGACAGACAGGTTTGGGGGACACTGAAGCTTTCTTT. Translation gives CASSVGRGQTGLGDTEAFF.

The chain employs TRBV28 and TRBJ1-1; tentative D call: TRBD1 (5 bases). The CDR3 has 14 amino acids. Germline V gives CDR1 MDHEN, CDR2 SYDVKM. Trimming took off 8 bases at V and 1 base at J, with 14 bases between the two ends. The CDR3 DNA is TGTGCCAGCGCTGGGGGTTCAAGGAACACTGAAGCTTTCTTT. As protein: CASAGGSRNTEAFF.

The rearrangement uses TRBV6-6 and TRBJ2-1; 13 bases are a match to TRBD2. This CDR3 contains 16 residues. J was trimmed by 8 bases and V by 2 bases; bases with no gene match: 6. Germline CDR1 reads MNHNY; CDR2 reads SVGAGI (reference sequence). CDR3 protein: CASSYQLAGGLDEQFF. The CDR3 region has the DNA TGTGCCAGCAGTTACCAACTAGCGGGAGGGCTCGATGAGCAGTTCTTC.

The CDR3 spells CASSGGRTSGGADTQYF. CDR3 bases: TGTGCCAGCAGTGGGGGCAGGACTAGCGGGGGGGCAGATACGCAGTATTTT. The rearrangement joins TRBV6-1 to TRBJ2-3, with 15 bases aligning to TRBD2. The germline gives CDR1 MNHNS, CDR2 SASEGT. The CDR3 is 17 amino acids. Losses at the gene ends were 4 bases for V and 4 bases for J; bases not matched to a gene: 6.

The rearrangement uses TRBV10-1 and TRBJ2-5; TRBD1 or TRBD2 may be the D gene (5 bases each). CDR3 size: 15 residues. CDR1 is WNHNN and CDR2 is SYGVQD in the germline V gene (reference sequence). Trimming took off 0 bases at V and 2 bases at J, with 10 bases between the two ends. CDR3 protein: CASSESIGTQETQYF. The CDR3 bases are TGCGCCAGCAGTGAGTCGATAGGGACGCAAGAGACCCAGTACTTC.

The genes are TRBV10-3 and TRBJ2-7; possibly TRBD1 or TRBD2 for D (6 bases each). The germline V gene encodes CDR1 ENHRY and CDR2 SYGVKD. V lost 3 bases, J lost 0 bases, and 12 bases lay in between. This CDR3 spans 15 amino acids. For the CDR3, the DNA is TGTGCCATCAGTGAAGGGGGGACGGACTCCTACGAGCAGTACTTC. Its protein is CAISEGGTDSYEQYF.

DNA for the CDR3: TGCGCCAGCAGCCCCGGTGTGGACTCCTACGAGCAGTACTTC. Its protein product is CASSPGVDSYEQYF. This chain connects TRBV5-1 to TRBJ2-7; no firm D call. Per the germline V gene, CDR1 is SGHRS and CDR2 is YFSETQ. The CDR3 runs to 14 residues. Trimming cost V 4 bases and J 0 bases, with 11 bases left between them.

The chain uses TRBV28 and TRBJ1-5; D is unclear. Trimming took 6 bases from V and 6 from J, leaving 18 bases between them. The germline gives CDR1 MDHEN, CDR2 SYDVKM. The CDR3 spans 15 residues. CDR3 region: CASSPTGRPTQPQHF. The CDR3 DNA follows: TGTGCCAGCAGCCCCACGGGGAGGCCTACTCAGCCCCAGCATTTT.

The chain joins TRBV2 to TRBJ2-6, with D hard to call. The CDR3 spans 18 residues. From germline, CDR1 is SNHLY and CDR2 FYNNEI. With 8 bases removed from V and 0 bases from J, the gap between germline ends came to 20 bases. CDR3: CASVIGRTASSGANVLTF. Here the CDR3 DNA reads TGTGCCAGCGTGATTGGGCGAACGGCCAGCTCTGGGGCCAACGTCCTGACTTTC. Filled out from reference TRBV2 and TRBJ2-6, the complete variable domain reads EPEVTQTPSHQVTQMGQEVILRCVPISNHLYFYWYRQILGQKVEFLVSFYNNEISEKSEIFDDQFSVERPDGSNFTLKIRSTKLEDSAMYFCASVIGRTASSGANVLTFGAGSRLTVL.

The chain recombines TRBV6-1 with TRBJ1-2; D might be TRBD1 (5 bases). V dropped 0 bases and J dropped 4 bases, with 12 bases sitting between them. The CDR3 is made up of 15 amino acids. CDR1 MNHNS and CDR2 SASEGT come from the germline V gene. The CDR3 loop is CASSEAHLGGYGYTF. In nucleotides, the CDR3 is TGTGCCAGCAGTGAAGCACACCTCGGGGGCTATGGCTACACCTTC.